These T cell receptor beta chains were read from a single sample in a study of control samples from healthy donors and cancer patients. Using immunoSEQ multiplex PCR, the repertoire was profiled, and TCRdb retains in-frame clones only, with some absent. The data show some 41,000 clones, more than 75% seen once. The specimen was PBMCs. The receptors were sampled from a woman aged 60 to 75 with lung cancer. Both conserved end residues are part of each CDR3. D genes are given only for firm matches. Expanded clones are given a class, and other clones once, few, many or no size at all.

j_gene: TRBJ1-1
v_gene: TRBV6-5
abundance: few
d_gene: -
CDR3nt: TGTGCCAGCAGTCCCGACATGAACACTGAAGCTTTCTTT
CDR3aa: CASSPDMNTEAFF

j_gene: TRBJ1-6
v_gene: TRBV19
abundance: -
d_gene: -
CDR3nt: TGTGCCAGTAGTATATCTCGACAGATTATTTATAATTCACCCCTCCACTTT
CDR3aa: CASSISRQIIYNSPLHF

j_gene: TRBJ1-1
v_gene: TRBV4-1
abundance: -
d_gene: -
CDR3nt: TGCGCCAGCAGCGGGGCCATGAACACTGAAGCTTTCTTT
CDR3aa: CASSGAMNTEAFF

j_gene: TRBJ2-1
v_gene: TRBV7-9
abundance: -
d_gene: TRBD2
CDR3nt: TGTGCCAGCAGCTTGGGTTTGTTCAGCGGGAGCAATGAGCAGTTCTTC
CDR3aa: CASSLGLFSGSNEQFF

j_gene: TRBJ1-5
v_gene: TRBV7-9
abundance: -
d_gene: -
CDR3nt: TGTGCCAGCAGCTTAGGACCCGGGCCCCAGCATTTT
CDR3aa: CASSLGPGPQHF

j_gene: TRBJ2-7
v_gene: TRBV7-9
abundance: -
d_gene: TRBD1
CDR3nt: TGTGCCAGCTCTAGCGCCGGGACAGGGGACGTCGAGCAGTACTTC
CDR3aa: CASSSAGTGDVEQYF

j_gene: TRBJ1-1
v_gene: TRBV4-1
abundance: -
d_gene: TRBD1
CDR3nt: TGCGCCAGCAGCCCAGCGACAGGGGAAGGGTCTGAAGCTTTCTTT
CDR3aa: CASSPATGEGSEAFF

j_gene: TRBJ1-1
v_gene: TRBV9
abundance: -
d_gene: -
CDR3nt: TGTGCCAGCAGCGTAGGGAAGTTTACTGAAGCTTTCTTT
CDR3aa: CASSVGKFTEAFF

j_gene: TRBJ2-1
v_gene: TRBV25-1
abundance: -
d_gene: TRBD2
CDR3nt: TGTGCCACCCGTAGCGGGAGATCCTACAATGAGCAGTTCTTC
CDR3aa: CATRSGRSYNEQFF

j_gene: TRBJ2-1
v_gene: TRBV9
abundance: -
d_gene: TRBD1
CDR3nt: TGTGCCAGCAGCGTAGGTCTGGACAGGGTCTGGAACAATGAGCAGTTCTTC
CDR3aa: CASSVGLDRVWNNEQFF

j_gene: TRBJ1-1
v_gene: TRBV2
abundance: -
d_gene: -
CDR3nt: TGTGCCAGCAAATTGAGGGAAGGGGGCACTGAAGCTTTCTTT
CDR3aa: CASKLREGGTEAFF

j_gene: TRBJ2-7
v_gene: TRBV5-5
abundance: -
d_gene: -
CDR3nt: TGTGCCAGCAGCTTGTTTGGCTACGAGCAGTACTTC
CDR3aa: CASSLFGYEQYF

j_gene: TRBJ1-2
v_gene: TRBV19
abundance: -
d_gene: TRBD1
CDR3nt: TGTGCCGTTCTACAGGGGGCAGGTGGCTACACCTTC
CDR3aa: CAVLQGAGGYTF

j_gene: TRBJ1-5
v_gene: TRBV2
abundance: -
d_gene: -
CDR3nt: TGTGCCAGCAGTGAAAGTGGCGGTTATCAGCCCCAGCATTTT
CDR3aa: CASSESGGYQPQHF

j_gene: TRBJ2-2
v_gene: TRBV13
abundance: -
d_gene: TRBD2
CDR3nt: TGTGCCAGCTGGAAACAACTGGGACTAGCGGGAGGAGGGAACACCGGGGAGCTGTTTTTT
CDR3aa: CASWKQLGLAGGGNTGELFF

j_gene: TRBJ1-5
v_gene: TRBV7-2
abundance: -
d_gene: TRBD1
CDR3nt: TGTGCCAGCAGCTTTCGACAGGGCGGTCAGCCCCAGCATTTT
CDR3aa: CASSFRQGGQPQHF

j_gene: TRBJ2-4
v_gene: TRBV27
abundance: -
d_gene: -
CDR3nt: TGTGCCAGCACCCACGGCGGCATTCAGTACTTC
CDR3aa: CASTHGGIQYF

j_gene: TRBJ2-7
v_gene: TRBV5-1
abundance: -
d_gene: -
CDR3nt: TGCGCCAGCAGCGTCAATACCGGATCCTACGAGCAGTACTTC
CDR3aa: CASSVNTGSYEQYF

j_gene: TRBJ1-5
v_gene: TRBV4-1
abundance: few
d_gene: -
CDR3nt: TGCGCCAGCAGCCGAGGGGTGGATAGCAATCAGCCCCAGCATTTT
CDR3aa: CASSRGVDSNQPQHF

j_gene: TRBJ1-5
v_gene: TRBV3-1/TRBV3-2
abundance: -
d_gene: -
CDR3nt: TGTGCCAGCAGCCAAGATCTTGTTCAGCCCCAGCATTTT
CDR3aa: CASSQDLVQPQHF

j_gene: TRBJ1-3
v_gene: TRBV9
abundance: few
d_gene: -
CDR3nt: TGTGCCAGCAGCGTGGACACGCCGGGAAACACCATATATTTT
CDR3aa: CASSVDTPGNTIYF

j_gene: TRBJ1-3
v_gene: TRBV28
abundance: -
d_gene: -
CDR3nt: TGTGCCAGCAGTTTCCAGGGAAGAAACACCATATATTTT
CDR3aa: CASSFQGRNTIYF

j_gene: TRBJ1-1
v_gene: TRBV30
abundance: -
d_gene: -
CDR3nt: TGTGCCTGGAGTGTGTCGGACTTATTGAACACTGAAGCTTTCTTT
CDR3aa: CAWSVSDLLNTEAFF

j_gene: TRBJ2-3
v_gene: TRBV12-3/TRBV12-4
abundance: -
d_gene: -
CDR3nt: TGTGCCAGCAGTTTTCGGGATGATACGCAGTATTTT
CDR3aa: CASSFRDDTQYF

j_gene: TRBJ1-5
v_gene: TRBV7-9
abundance: -
d_gene: -
CDR3nt: TGTGCCAGCAGCTTAGATGGAAATCAGCCCCAGCATTTT
CDR3aa: CASSLDGNQPQHF

j_gene: TRBJ2-2
v_gene: TRBV7-3
abundance: -
d_gene: TRBD1
CDR3nt: TGTGCCAGCAGCTCGGGGACAGGGCACACCGGGGAGCTGTTTTTT
CDR3aa: CASSSGTGHTGELFF

j_gene: TRBJ2-1
v_gene: TRBV4-2
abundance: -
d_gene: TRBD2
CDR3nt: TGTGCCAGCAGCCTAATAGCGGGAGCCCAAAATGAGCAGTTCTTC
CDR3aa: CASSLIAGAQNEQFF

j_gene: TRBJ2-7
v_gene: TRBV12-3/TRBV12-4
abundance: -
d_gene: -
CDR3nt: TGTGCCAGCAGTTTAGACCCTCGCGAGCAGTACTTC
CDR3aa: CASSLDPREQYF

j_gene: TRBJ2-3
v_gene: TRBV5-4
abundance: -
d_gene: TRBD2
CDR3nt: TGTGCCAGCAGCTCCCGGACTAGCGGGCACAGCGATACGCAGTATTTT
CDR3aa: CASSSRTSGHSDTQYF

j_gene: TRBJ1-6
v_gene: TRBV11-2
abundance: few
d_gene: TRBD1
CDR3nt: TGTGCCAGCAGCCGGACGACAGGGCCTCTTCCCCTCCACTTT
CDR3aa: CASSRTTGPLPLHF

j_gene: TRBJ1-1
v_gene: TRBV7-2
abundance: -
d_gene: -
CDR3nt: TGTGCCAGCAGCTTAGGTCCGGGAAACACTGAAGCTTTCTTT
CDR3aa: CASSLGPGNTEAFF

j_gene: TRBJ2-1
v_gene: TRBV6-6
abundance: -
d_gene: -
CDR3nt: TGTGCCAGCAGTTACTCGAAGGAGGGCCCGTATGAGCAGTTCTTC
CDR3aa: CASSYSKEGPYEQFF

j_gene: TRBJ2-2
v_gene: TRBV7-2
abundance: -
d_gene: -
CDR3nt: TGTGCCAGCAGCATGCGGGGACAGAACACCGGGGAGCTGTTTTTT
CDR3aa: CASSMRGQNTGELFF

j_gene: TRBJ2-7
v_gene: TRBV7-9
abundance: once
d_gene: TRBD1
CDR3nt: TGTGCCAGCAGCCACCGGGACAGGGAAGTCTACGAGCAGTACTTC
CDR3aa: CASSHRDREVYEQYF

j_gene: TRBJ2-6
v_gene: TRBV29-1
abundance: -
d_gene: -
CDR3nt: TGCAGCGCCCGCCCAGGGGGGGCCAACGTCCTGACTTTC
CDR3aa: CSARPGGANVLTF

j_gene: TRBJ1-5
v_gene: TRBV27
abundance: -
d_gene: -
CDR3nt: TGTGCCAGCAGTACCCTGACAGGATTCAATCAGCCCCAGCATTTT
CDR3aa: CASSTLTGFNQPQHF

j_gene: TRBJ1-2
v_gene: TRBV6-4
abundance: -
d_gene: TRBD1
CDR3nt: TGTGCCAGCAGTGACAGCACCGACAGGGGAGGCTACACCTTC
CDR3aa: CASSDSTDRGGYTF

j_gene: TRBJ2-3
v_gene: TRBV19
abundance: once
d_gene: -
CDR3nt: TGTGCCAGTAGTTTCCGGGGGGCAGCGTTAGATACGCAGTATTTT
CDR3aa: CASSFRGAALDTQYF

j_gene: TRBJ2-1
v_gene: TRBV6-5
abundance: -
d_gene: TRBD2
CDR3nt: TGTGCCAGCAGTTACAGCGGGAGTGGGAATGAGCAGTTCTTC
CDR3aa: CASSYSGSGNEQFF

j_gene: TRBJ2-5
v_gene: TRBV6-2/TRBV6-3
abundance: -
d_gene: -
CDR3nt: TGTGCCAGCAGTCCAGACAGTGGTCAAGAGACCCAGTACTTC
CDR3aa: CASSPDSGQETQYF

j_gene: TRBJ1-1
v_gene: TRBV30
abundance: -
d_gene: -
CDR3nt: TGTGCCTGGAGTGCGACCCGTCGGAACACTGAAGCTTTCTTT
CDR3aa: CAWSATRRNTEAFF

j_gene: TRBJ2-2
v_gene: TRBV5-6
abundance: once
d_gene: -
CDR3nt: TGTGCCAGCAGCTTCCGGACTTACGGGGAGCTGTTTTTT
CDR3aa: CASSFRTYGELFF

j_gene: TRBJ1-6
v_gene: TRBV5-4
abundance: -
d_gene: TRBD1
CDR3nt: TGTGCCAGCAGCCCCTTTATTGTTGACAGGGTGAAAGGTTCACCCCTCCACTTT
CDR3aa: CASSPFIVDRVKGSPLHF

j_gene: TRBJ2-6
v_gene: TRBV18
abundance: -
d_gene: -
CDR3nt: TGTGCCAGCTCACCATTTGGGGGGACCTCTGGGGCCAACGTCCTGACTTTC
CDR3aa: CASSPFGGTSGANVLTF

j_gene: TRBJ2-1
v_gene: TRBV4-1
abundance: -
d_gene: TRBD2
CDR3nt: TGCGCCAGCAGCTTGGCCCCGGGACTAGCGGGAGAATCACCCTACAATGAGCAGTTCTTC
CDR3aa: CASSLAPGLAGESPYNEQFF

j_gene: TRBJ1-1
v_gene: TRBV27
abundance: -
d_gene: -
CDR3nt: TGTGCCAGCAGTCTCGGGACGCCGGTGGCTGAAGCTTTCTTT
CDR3aa: CASSLGTPVAEAFF

j_gene: TRBJ2-1
v_gene: TRBV3-1/TRBV3-2
abundance: -
d_gene: -
CDR3nt: TGTGCCAGCAGCCAGGGCCCGGACGCGCGTGAGCAGTTCTTC
CDR3aa: CASSQGPDAREQFF

j_gene: TRBJ2-3
v_gene: TRBV7-9
abundance: -
d_gene: -
CDR3nt: TGTGCCAGCAGCATTAGCACAGATACGCAGTATTTT
CDR3aa: CASSISTDTQYF

j_gene: TRBJ2-7
v_gene: TRBV12-3/TRBV12-4
abundance: -
d_gene: -
CDR3nt: TGTGCCAGCAGCCAAACTGGGGAGCAGTACTTC
CDR3aa: CASSQTGEQYF

j_gene: TRBJ1-4
v_gene: TRBV3-1/TRBV3-2
abundance: -
d_gene: TRBD1
CDR3nt: TGTGCCAGCAGCCAAGAAACCGGGACAGGGTATGAAAAACTGTTTTTT
CDR3aa: CASSQETGTGYEKLFF

j_gene: TRBJ1-3
v_gene: TRBV6-1
abundance: -
d_gene: -
CDR3nt: TGTGCCAGCAGTGAAGCAGGCAGCTCTGGAAACACCATATATTTT
CDR3aa: CASSEAGSSGNTIYF

j_gene: TRBJ1-1
v_gene: TRBV7-2
abundance: -
d_gene: -
CDR3nt: TGTGCCAGCAGCTTAGAAGGCATGGGGAACACTGAAGCTTTCTTT
CDR3aa: CASSLEGMGNTEAFF

j_gene: TRBJ1-3
v_gene: TRBV9
abundance: -
d_gene: -
CDR3nt: TGTGCCAGCAGCGTATCCTCTGGAAACACCATATATTTT
CDR3aa: CASSVSSGNTIYF

j_gene: TRBJ1-6
v_gene: TRBV18
abundance: once
d_gene: -
CDR3nt: TGTGCCAGCTCACCACCCGGGACGTCCAATTCACCCCTCCACTTT
CDR3aa: CASSPPGTSNSPLHF

j_gene: TRBJ2-2
v_gene: TRBV7-3
abundance: medium-sized
d_gene: TRBD2
CDR3nt: TGTGCCAGCAGCTCGACTAGCGGCGACACCGGGGAGCTGTTTTTT
CDR3aa: CASSSTSGDTGELFF

j_gene: TRBJ2-2
v_gene: TRBV4-3
abundance: -
d_gene: TRBD2
CDR3nt: TGCGCCAGCAGCCAAAACGCTGTGGGAGGGGAACCCCCCGGGGAGCTGTTTTTT
CDR3aa: CASSQNAVGGEPPGELFF

j_gene: TRBJ1-1
v_gene: TRBV5-4
abundance: -
d_gene: TRBD1
CDR3nt: TGTGCCAGCAGCTTAAGTGGACAGGCAAACACTGAAGCTTTCTTT
CDR3aa: CASSLSGQANTEAFF

j_gene: TRBJ1-1
v_gene: TRBV19
abundance: once
d_gene: -
CDR3nt: TGTGCCAGTAGTATCGACCGCCCGCCAAGCACTGAAGCTTTCTTT
CDR3aa: CASSIDRPPSTEAFF

j_gene: TRBJ1-1
v_gene: TRBV9
abundance: once
d_gene: -
CDR3nt: TGTGCCAGCAGCGACAAGGACAGACCGAACACTGAAGCTTTCTTT
CDR3aa: CASSDKDRPNTEAFF

j_gene: TRBJ2-2
v_gene: TRBV29-1
abundance: -
d_gene: -
CDR3nt: TGCAGCGTTGAAAACACCGGGGAGCTGTTTTTT
CDR3aa: CSVENTGELFF